This entry lists 18 T cell receptor beta chains sequenced from one sample in a study of blood T cell repertoires in COVID-19. Assay used: immunoSEQ multiplex PCR; TCRdb lists only in-frame clones, some missing. The repertoire holds some 300,000 clones, with 89% as singletons. Sequenced material: PBMCs or T cells enriched from blood (not recorded which). The receptors derive from a woman aged 40 to 50 who had recovered from COVID-19.

The genes are TRBV5-1 and TRBJ1-2; the match to TRBD1 covers 9 bases. V gave up 4 bases and J gave up 9 bases; unmatched junction bases: 10. CDR1 SGHRS and CDR2 YFSETQ come from the germline V gene. The CDR3 runs 14 residues. The CDR3 sequence: CASSPGQGLRSYTF. The CDR3 nucleotides are TGCGCCAGCAGCCCCGGACAGGGGCTGAGGAGCTACACCTTC.

This chain links TRBV7-9 with TRBJ2-1, with D perhaps matching TRBD2 (7 bases). The CDR3 is 14 residues long. Looked up from germline, CDR1 is SEHNR and CDR2 is FQNEAQ (reference sequence). V was trimmed by 2 bases and J by 9 bases, leaving 14 bases between them. CDR3 sequence: CASSLRGGNGEQFF. Here the CDR3 DNA reads TGTGCCAGCAGCTTAAGGGGGGGTAACGGTGAGCAGTTCTTC.

The chain is built from TRBV6-4 and TRBJ2-1; 11 bases are a match to TRBD2. V lost 5 bases, J lost 6 bases, and 9 bases stayed unmatched. The CDR3 spans 16 residues. Germline assignment: CDR1 MRHNA and CDR2 SNTAGT. CDR3 nucleotides: TGTGCCAGCAGTACACTAGCGGGAGATCGGCGCAATGAGCAGTTCTTC. It translates to CASSTLAGDRRNEQFF.

The V call is TRBV9, the J call TRBJ1-6; D not certain. The germline V gene encodes CDR1 SGDLS and CDR2 YYNGEE. This CDR3 is built from 12 residues. Trimming removed 3 bases from V and 8 bases from J, with 6 bases in between. The CDR3 here is CASSGLHSPLHF. DNA for the CDR3: TGTGCCAGCAGCGGGCTTCATTCACCCCTCCACTTT.

V and J are TRBV23-1 and TRBJ1-3; TRBD1 matches 9 bases. TRBV23-1 is treated as an ORF (open reading frame) with a function not yet certain. The CDR3 consists of 20 residues. The V segment lost 6 bases and the J segment 5 bases; nucleotides outside the gene matches: 23. The CDR3 protein is CASRPSTGGTGPGLRNTIYF. As DNA, the CDR3 is TGCGCCAGCAGGCCCAGCACAGGGGGCACAGGTCCTGGGCTAAGAAACACCATATATTTT.

The J gene is TRBJ1-1, the V gene TRBV6-5; 7 bases are shared with TRBD1. J gave up 0 bases and V 8 bases, and 9 bases lay outside the gene matches. The CDR3 totals 15 residues. Germline CDR1 reads MNHEY; CDR2 reads SVGAGI. The CDR3 DNA follows: TGTGCCAGCCGTCGACAGGGTGATATGAACACTGAAGCTTTCTTT. Translation gives CASRRQGDMNTEAFF.

This clone was seen at least ten times. The V and J genes are TRBV7-9 and TRBJ2-2; 7 positions agree with TRBD2. V was clipped by 1 base and J by 5 bases; unmatched bases: 4. Germline V gives CDR1 SEHNR, CDR2 FQNEAQ (reference sequence). The CDR3 extends over 15 amino acids. CDR3 bases: TGTGCCAGCAGCTTAGGGGGAGCGGGAACCGGGGAGCTGTTTTTT. It codes for CASSLGGAGTGELFF.

The chain links TRBV21-1 to TRBJ1-5; the DNA was not used to check the table's D call, TRBD1. TRBV21-1 is noted as a pseudogene. There are 16 residues in the CDR3. The CDR3, as DNA: TGTGCCAGCAGCGGAGGTTACAGGGGGCTTGATCAGCCCCAGCATTTT. Its translation: CASSGGYRGLDQPQHF.

Here the CDR3 reads CASSPILNSGGVAETQYF. In DNA, the CDR3 is TGTGCCAGCAGCCCCATCTTGAATAGCGGGGGAGTGGCAGAGACCCAGTACTTC. The chain employs TRBV4-2 and TRBJ2-5, with TRBD2 matching over 9 bases. CDR1 is LGHNA, CDR2 YNFKEQ, per germline. V gave up 4 bases and J gave up 4 bases; unmatched junction bases: 16. This CDR3 has 18 amino acids.

About this clone itself: A junction end diverges from the germline sequence, so it may reflect a read error. This chain uses TRBV2 with TRBJ2-2; 10 nucleotides agree with TRBD1. CDR1 is SNHLY and CDR2 is FYNNEI in the germline V gene. This CDR3 is built from 15 residues. CDR3 amino acids: CASREGQGDTGELFF. CDR3 bases: TGTGCCAGCAGGGAAGGACAGGGGGATACCGGGGAGCTGTTTTTT.

This chain connects TRBV5-1 to TRBJ2-7, with a weak D call TRBD1 (5 bases). V was trimmed by 0 bases and J by 4 bases, leaving 14 bases between them. CDR1 is SGHRS, CDR2 YFSETQ, per germline. This CDR3 spans 15 amino acids. For the CDR3, the DNA is TGCGCCAGCAGCTTGGGACAGACCTCCGAGTACGAGCAGTACTTC. Its protein is CASSLGQTSEYEQYF.

This clone was observed a single time. The rearrangement joins TRBV18 to TRBJ2-5; TRBD1 matches at 8 bases. The germline V gene has CDR1 KGHSH and CDR2 LQKENI. The junction had 5 bases not matched to a gene; V was cut back by 7 bases and J by 1 base. The CDR3 consists of 14 residues. The CDR3 DNA sequence: TGTGCCAGCTGCTGCGACAGGGGCCAAGAGACCCAGTACTTC. Its protein is CASCCDRGQETQYF.

V usage is TRBV5-1 and J usage is TRBJ1-1; the D is unclear. Trimming shortened V by 0 bases and J by 5 bases, and 11 bases separated the two germline ends. The CDR3 sequence is 14 residues long. The germline V gene has CDR1 SGHRS and CDR2 YFSETQ. CDR3 amino acids: CASSLGLGGTEAFF. Written as DNA, the CDR3 is TGCGCCAGCAGCTTGGGATTAGGCGGGACTGAAGCTTTCTTT.

This clone was observed a few times. The rearrangement uses TRBV7-9 and TRBJ2-5; 8 nucleotides match TRBD2. In germline, CDR1 is SEHNR, CDR2 FQNEAQ (reference sequence). The CDR3 totals 16 residues. V lost 2 bases, J lost 5 bases, and 10 bases stayed unmatched. CDR3 DNA sequence: TGTGCCAGCAGCTTATTATCCGCTAGCGGGTCTGAGACCCAGTACTTC. Translated, it gives CASSLLSASGSETQYF.

This chain links TRBV15 with TRBJ1-4; a possible D gene is TRBD1 (5 bases). Trimming removed 8 bases at V and 2 bases at J, with 6 bases between. The CDR3 length is 12 residues. CDR1 and CDR2 from the germline V gene are LNHNV and YYDKDF (reference sequence). The chain's CDR3 is CATRGTNEKLFF. The CDR3 DNA reads TGTGCCACCCGGGGGACTAATGAAAAACTGTTTTTT.

The V and J genes are TRBV27 and TRBJ2-1; D gene uncertain. The CDR3 consists of 13 residues. The V and J ends lost 4 bases and 6 bases respectively, with 10 bases between them. Germline V gene sequence: CDR1 MNHEY, CDR2 SMNVEV (reference sequence). CDR3 in amino acids: CASSSRLFNEQFF. The CDR3 DNA sequence: TGTGCCAGCAGTTCGAGGTTATTCAATGAGCAGTTCTTC.

V and J are TRBV4-1 and TRBJ1-3; a weak D match, TRBD1 (6 bases). Trimming removed 1 base at V and 2 bases at J, with 9 bases between. Germline CDR1 reads MGHRA; CDR2 reads YSYEKL. This CDR3 contains 15 residues. Here the CDR3 DNA reads TGCGCCAGCAGCCAAGGGGGGCTGCCTGGAAACACCATATATTTT. Translated, it gives CASSQGGLPGNTIYF.

The chain carries TRBV4-1 and TRBJ1-2; 8 nucleotides match TRBD1. The CDR3 covers 16 residues. V lost 3 bases, J lost 4 bases, and 10 bases stayed unmatched. Germline V CDR1 and CDR2: MGHRA, YSYEKL. CDR3 nucleotide sequence: TGCGCCAGCAGCCATGGCGGACAGGGTAGGATCTATGGCTACACCTTC. This sequence encodes CASSHGGQGRIYGYTF.